This TCR beta chain was found in a study of regulatory T cells in long-lasting Graves disease. Sequencing libraries for TCR beta were prepared with iRepertoire HTBI primers and Arm-PCR of CDR3 regions. TCRdb re-derived calls from the multiplex PCR reads in MiXCR, one entry per CDR3 protein. Here the sample spans more than 350,000 distinct CDR3 sequences, just under 15% being singletons. The germline V gene encodes CDR1 MRHNA and CDR2 SNTAGT. The CDR3 loop spans 15 amino acids. The V segment lost 0 bases and the J segment 5 bases; nucleotides outside the gene matches: 3. Time point of the sample: newly diagnosed GD, antithyroid drugs for less than 3 months. Preparation of the TCR library used RNA extracted from PBMCs. This clonotype was observed many times. These data were also reused for a study on T cells in Graves' hyperthyroidism and ophthalmopathy. In that study: When the TCR CDR3 underwent first-round RT-PCR, the HTBI primer set was used.

The rearrangement links TRBV6-4 to TRBJ2-1; 8 bases are shared with TRBD2. The sample was peripheral blood mononuclear cells (PBMCs), taken at new diagnosis, from a patient treated with antithyroid drugs. This sequence was found in a woman aged 25 to 45 with Graves disease. The CDR3 loop reads CASSDSAGDHNEQFF. The CDR3 DNA sequence: TGTGCCAGCAGTGACTCAGCGGGAGACCACAATGAGCAGTTCTTC.